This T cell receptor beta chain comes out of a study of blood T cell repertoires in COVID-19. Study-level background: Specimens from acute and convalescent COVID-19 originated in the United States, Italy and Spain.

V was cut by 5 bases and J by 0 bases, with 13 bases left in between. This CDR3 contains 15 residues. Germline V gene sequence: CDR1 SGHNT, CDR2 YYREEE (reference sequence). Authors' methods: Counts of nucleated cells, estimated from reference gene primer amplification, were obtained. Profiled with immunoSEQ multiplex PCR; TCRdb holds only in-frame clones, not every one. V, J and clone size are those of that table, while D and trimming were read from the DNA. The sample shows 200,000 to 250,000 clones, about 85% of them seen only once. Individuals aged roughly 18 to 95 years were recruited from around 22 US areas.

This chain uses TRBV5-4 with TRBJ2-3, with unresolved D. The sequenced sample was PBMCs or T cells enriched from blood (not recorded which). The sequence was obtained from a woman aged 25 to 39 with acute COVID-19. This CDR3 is CASSWSGSSTDTQYF. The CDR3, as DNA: TGTGCCAGCAGTTGGAGTGGAAGTAGCACAGATACGCAGTATTTT.